This is a list of T cell receptor beta chains from one sample in a study of post-analysis software for immune sequencing data. TCRdb passed the PCR reads through MiXCR, listing each CDR3 protein once. The sample lists approximately 770,000 distinct CDR3 sequences; 46% were seen once. Source material: blood. The receptors were sampled from a girl aged 10 to 17 with multiple sclerosis. Each CDR3 is given with its conserved first and last residue. A D gene is named only where the DNA matches it firmly. For some rows the clone size is stated as once, few or many, or as a class when expanded; others skip it.

cdr3_nt: TGTGCCATCAGAGGACCGCTACAAGAGACCCAGTACTTC
cdr3_aa: CAIRGPLQETQYF
clone_size: few
d_call: -
j_call: TRBJ2-5
v_call: TRBV10-3

cdr3_nt: TGTGCCAGCAACGAGGGCGGGAACGCCTACAATGAGCAGTTCTTC
cdr3_aa: CASNEGGNAYNEQFF
clone_size: -
d_call: -
j_call: TRBJ2-1
v_call: TRBV6-6

cdr3_nt: TGTGCCAGCAGCCAAGATGGCAACGCGGGAGTAACAGGTACGCAGTATTTT
cdr3_aa: CASSQDGNAGVTGTQYF
clone_size: -
d_call: TRBD2
j_call: TRBJ2-3
v_call: TRBV3-1

cdr3_nt: TGTGCCAGCAGGCCCGGCCCGCAGGATACGCAGTATTTT
cdr3_aa: CASRPGPQDTQYF
clone_size: -
d_call: -
j_call: TRBJ2-3
v_call: TRBV27

cdr3_nt: TGTGCCAGCAGTCCTGGGTGGCGGGAGACCCAGTACTTC
cdr3_aa: CASSPGWRETQYF
clone_size: -
d_call: -
j_call: TRBJ2-5
v_call: TRBV6-6

cdr3_nt: TGCGCCAGCAGCTTGAGCCCCACCTCTAGCCTCCAAGAGACCCAGTACTTC
cdr3_aa: CASSLSPTSSLQETQYF
clone_size: -
d_call: -
j_call: TRBJ2-5
v_call: TRBV5-1

cdr3_nt: TGTGCCAGCAGTTTAGGGGTAAGAGGAGCTTTCTTT
cdr3_aa: CASSLGVRGAFF
clone_size: few
d_call: -
j_call: TRBJ1-1
v_call: TRBV12-3/TRBV12-4

cdr3_nt: TGTGCCAGCAGCGTTTCTAGCCAGAAGGTCTATGAGCAGTTCTTC
cdr3_aa: CASSVSSQKVYEQFF
clone_size: -
d_call: -
j_call: TRBJ2-1
v_call: TRBV9

cdr3_nt: TGCGCCAGCAGCTTGCGTGTAGCGGGAGACGAGCAGTTCTTC
cdr3_aa: CASSLRVAGDEQFF
clone_size: -
d_call: TRBD2
j_call: TRBJ2-1
v_call: TRBV5-1

cdr3_nt: TGTGCCAGCAGTAGCCAGGGTACGGATGAAAAACTGTTTTTT
cdr3_aa: CASSSQGTDEKLFF
clone_size: few
d_call: -
j_call: TRBJ1-4
v_call: TRBV12-3/TRBV12-4

cdr3_nt: TGTGCCAGCAGCTCAGAACATACAGGGCTCCACGAGCAGTACTTC
cdr3_aa: CASSSEHTGLHEQYF
clone_size: -
d_call: -
j_call: TRBJ2-7
v_call: TRBV7-9

cdr3_nt: TGCGCCAGCAGCCAAGATTGGAGGGAGAGCCCCTTGGGTGTGAATAATGAGCAGTTCTTC
cdr3_aa: CASSQDWRESPLGVNNEQFF
clone_size: few
d_call: -
j_call: TRBJ2-1
v_call: TRBV4-1

cdr3_nt: TGCAGTGCTCCTCCGCTTGGACTCAATTCACCCCTCCACTTT
cdr3_aa: CSAPPLGLNSPLHF
clone_size: few
d_call: -
j_call: TRBJ1-6
v_call: TRBV20-1

cdr3_nt: TGCAGCGTTGAAGTGAGTCAACTAGTCAAAAACATTCAGTACTTC
cdr3_aa: CSVEVSQLVKNIQYF
clone_size: few
d_call: -
j_call: TRBJ2-4
v_call: TRBV29-1

cdr3_nt: TGTGCCATCAGGCGCACTGGCGGACAAGAGACCCAGTACTTC
cdr3_aa: CAIRRTGGQETQYF
clone_size: -
d_call: -
j_call: TRBJ2-5
v_call: TRBV10-3

cdr3_nt: TGTGCCAGTAGAGGGGGAACAGGGTGGCTAAGCAATCAGCCCCAGCATTTT
cdr3_aa: CASRGGTGWLSNQPQHF
clone_size: -
d_call: -
j_call: TRBJ1-5
v_call: TRBV19

cdr3_nt: TGTGCCAGCAGTGGCTACGGGATCTCCTCCGCACATGGCTACACCTTC
cdr3_aa: CASSGYGISSAHGYTF
clone_size: -
d_call: -
j_call: TRBJ1-2
v_call: TRBV12-3/TRBV12-4

cdr3_nt: TGTGCCAGCAGCGACCCCAGACACGCTGGCGGAGATACGCAGTATTTT
cdr3_aa: CASSDPRHAGGDTQYF
clone_size: -
d_call: -
j_call: TRBJ2-3
v_call: TRBV9

cdr3_nt: TGCAGTGCTAGAGATTCCGCGAAAGGCATGGGTTCACCCCTCCACTTT
cdr3_aa: CSARDSAKGMGSPLHF
clone_size: -
d_call: -
j_call: TRBJ1-6
v_call: TRBV20-1

cdr3_nt: TGCGCCAGCAGCCCTTCCCGAACGGGAGTCTTCGAGCAGTACTTC
cdr3_aa: CASSPSRTGVFEQYF
clone_size: -
d_call: -
j_call: TRBJ2-7
v_call: TRBV5-1

cdr3_nt: TGTGCCAGCAGTTCAAGGACCGCCGCCCTCAACGAGCAGTACTTC
cdr3_aa: CASSSRTAALNEQYF
clone_size: -
d_call: -
j_call: TRBJ2-7
v_call: TRBV28

cdr3_nt: TGTGCCAGCAGTGGGGGGACAGGGGTACAGAACATTCAGTACTTC
cdr3_aa: CASSGGTGVQNIQYF
clone_size: -
d_call: TRBD1
j_call: TRBJ2-4
v_call: TRBV12-3/TRBV12-4

cdr3_nt: TGTGCCAGCAGCCCTCAGGGACGGTCGAACACCGGGGAGCTGTTTTTT
cdr3_aa: CASSPQGRSNTGELFF
clone_size: -
d_call: -
j_call: TRBJ2-2
v_call: TRBV5-6

cdr3_nt: TGCGCCAGCAGCTTGGCCCGGGGGACCTACAATGAGCAGTTCTTC
cdr3_aa: CASSLARGTYNEQFF
clone_size: -
d_call: -
j_call: TRBJ2-1
v_call: TRBV5-1

cdr3_nt: TGTGCCAGCAGTGAATGGGCTAGCGGAGTTCCCTACAATGAGCAGTTCTTC
cdr3_aa: CASSEWASGVPYNEQFF
clone_size: -
d_call: TRBD2
j_call: TRBJ2-1
v_call: TRBV6-1

cdr3_nt: TGTGCCAGCAGTATCCCCATAACCGCTTATGGCTACACCTTC
cdr3_aa: CASSIPITAYGYTF
clone_size: -
d_call: -
j_call: TRBJ1-2
v_call: TRBV5-6

cdr3_nt: TGTGCCAGCAGCGGGACTAGCGGGATCCATGAGCAGTTCTTC
cdr3_aa: CASSGTSGIHEQFF
clone_size: few
d_call: TRBD2
j_call: TRBJ2-1
v_call: TRBV7-2

cdr3_nt: TGCAGTGCCCACGGGACCGCCAGCTCCTACAATGAGCAGTTCTTC
cdr3_aa: CSAHGTASSYNEQFF
clone_size: few
d_call: -
j_call: TRBJ2-1
v_call: TRBV20-1

cdr3_nt: TGTGCCAGCAGCTTGGTATCCGACAGCAGCACAGATACGCAGTATTTT
cdr3_aa: CASSLVSDSSTDTQYF
clone_size: once
d_call: -
j_call: TRBJ2-3
v_call: TRBV5-6

cdr3_nt: TGTGCCAGCAGTTTTTCGGTCCATGGGAGGAACACCGGGGAGCTGTTTTTT
cdr3_aa: CASSFSVHGRNTGELFF
clone_size: -
d_call: -
j_call: TRBJ2-2
v_call: TRBV12-3/TRBV12-4

cdr3_nt: TGCAGTGCTAGAAAAGGACAGGGCTCTGAAGCTTTCTTT
cdr3_aa: CSARKGQGSEAFF
clone_size: -
d_call: TRBD1
j_call: TRBJ1-1
v_call: TRBV20-1

cdr3_nt: TGTGCCAGCAGCTTGATCCCCACCGATAACTATGGCTACACCTTC
cdr3_aa: CASSLIPTDNYGYTF
clone_size: -
d_call: -
j_call: TRBJ1-2
v_call: TRBV5-8

cdr3_nt: TGTGCCAGCACCCGGCGGCGGGAGGACCAGAAGACCCAGTACTTC
cdr3_aa: CASTRRREDQKTQYF
clone_size: -
d_call: TRBD2
j_call: TRBJ2-5
v_call: TRBV3-1

cdr3_nt: TGTGCCACCAGCAGGGACAGCTCTAATAATTCACCCCTCCACTTT
cdr3_aa: CATSRDSSNNSPLHF
clone_size: few
d_call: -
j_call: TRBJ1-6
v_call: TRBV15

cdr3_nt: TGTGCCAGCAGCCAAATTACCAATGAGCAGTTCTTC
cdr3_aa: CASSQITNEQFF
clone_size: -
d_call: -
j_call: TRBJ2-1
v_call: TRBV14

cdr3_nt: TGTGCCAGCAGCAGGGCTAGGGCCCAGTTTGAGACCCAGTACTTC
cdr3_aa: CASSRARAQFETQYF
clone_size: few
d_call: -
j_call: TRBJ2-5
v_call: TRBV6-5

cdr3_nt: TGTGCCAGCAGCAACCTGGGACTAGCGGGAGAGCTATCCTACAATGAGCAGTTCTTC
cdr3_aa: CASSNLGLAGELSYNEQFF
clone_size: -
d_call: TRBD2
j_call: TRBJ2-1
v_call: TRBV2

cdr3_nt: TGTGCCAGCTCACTGAGTATAGCCGCACAGGGCAACATCCCCTACGAGCAGTACTTC
cdr3_aa: CASSLSIAAQGNIPYEQYF
clone_size: few
d_call: -
j_call: TRBJ2-7
v_call: TRBV18

cdr3_nt: TGTGCCAGCAGACCTAACGAACGGCCCTATGGCTACACCTTC
cdr3_aa: CASRPNERPYGYTF
clone_size: -
d_call: -
j_call: TRBJ1-2
v_call: TRBV12-3/TRBV12-4

cdr3_nt: TGTGCCAGCAGCTTGACTAGCGGGAGTTACCATGAGCAGTTCTTC
cdr3_aa: CASSLTSGSYHEQFF
clone_size: -
d_call: TRBD2
j_call: TRBJ2-1
v_call: TRBV7-6

cdr3_nt: TGTGCCAGCAGCCGGGGACATCCCAACGAGCAGTACTTC
cdr3_aa: CASSRGHPNEQYF
clone_size: -
d_call: -
j_call: TRBJ2-7
v_call: TRBV6-5

cdr3_nt: TGTGCCAGCAATCGGGGGGCCCTTAATGAAAAACTGTTTTTT
cdr3_aa: CASNRGALNEKLFF
clone_size: few
d_call: -
j_call: TRBJ1-4
v_call: TRBV12-3/TRBV12-4

cdr3_nt: TGTGCCAGCAGTTTATGGGGGATCGACTATGGCTACACCTTC
cdr3_aa: CASSLWGIDYGYTF
clone_size: -
d_call: -
j_call: TRBJ1-2
v_call: TRBV12-3/TRBV12-4

cdr3_nt: TGTGCCAGCAGCTTAGAACGATCCTCCTACGAGCAGTACTTC
cdr3_aa: CASSLERSSYEQYF
clone_size: few
d_call: -
j_call: TRBJ2-7
v_call: TRBV7-8

cdr3_nt: TGTGCCAGCAGCCCGGGAGGGGGCAAGCGGGAGAGTTGGGAGCAGTACTTC
cdr3_aa: CASSPGGGKRESWEQYF
clone_size: -
d_call: -
j_call: TRBJ2-5
v_call: TRBV14

cdr3_nt: TGTGCCAGCAGCCACCCCGGGGCCTCGAATGAGCAGTTCTTC
cdr3_aa: CASSHPGASNEQFF
clone_size: -
d_call: -
j_call: TRBJ2-1
v_call: TRBV3-1

cdr3_nt: TGCAGCGTCCAGCGGGCAGGGACCAATTACGAGCAGTACTTC
cdr3_aa: CSVQRAGTNYEQYF
clone_size: -
d_call: -
j_call: TRBJ2-7
v_call: TRBV29-1

cdr3_nt: TGTGCCAGCAGCTTTGGGCAGGGGAAGGCCAAAAACATTCAGTACTTC
cdr3_aa: CASSFGQGKAKNIQYF
clone_size: few
d_call: -
j_call: TRBJ2-4
v_call: TRBV7-2

cdr3_nt: TGTGCCAGCAGTTACTCGACCTACGAGCAGTACTTC
cdr3_aa: CASSYSTYEQYF
clone_size: few
d_call: -
j_call: TRBJ2-7
v_call: TRBV6-2/TRBV6-3

cdr3_nt: TGCAGCGTTGAAGATCCGGCAGCCTCTGGGGCCAACGTCCTGACTTTC
cdr3_aa: CSVEDPAASGANVLTF
clone_size: few
d_call: -
j_call: TRBJ2-6
v_call: TRBV29-1

cdr3_nt: TGCAGCGTTGCCGGGACCCCTTCCTACGAGCAGTACTTC
cdr3_aa: CSVAGTPSYEQYF
clone_size: few
d_call: -
j_call: TRBJ2-7
v_call: TRBV29-1

cdr3_nt: TGTGCCAGCAGTTTATCCCCGGCCACGGGCACTGAAGCTTTCTTT
cdr3_aa: CASSLSPATGTEAFF
clone_size: -
d_call: -
j_call: TRBJ1-1
v_call: TRBV27

cdr3_nt: TGTGCCAGCAGGGGTCCAGATAATTCACCCCTCCACTTT
cdr3_aa: CASRGPDNSPLHF
clone_size: -
d_call: -
j_call: TRBJ1-6
v_call: TRBV6-1

cdr3_nt: TGTGCCACCAGTGACCCTGACGGCGGGAGCTATGGCTACACCTTC
cdr3_aa: CATSDPDGGSYGYTF
clone_size: -
d_call: -
j_call: TRBJ1-2
v_call: TRBV24-1